This TCR beta chain is from a study of CD8+CD57+ T cells in acquired aplastic anemia. Across the whole study: DNA per sorted CD4+ or CD8+ sample ranged about 0.18 to 30 ug, averaging approximately 3.1 ug.

This clonotype was counted ten times or more. The CDR3 has 16 residues. Germline V gene data show CDR1 as SGHVS and CDR2 as FNYEAQ. Trimming pared 4 bases from V and 2 bases from J, leaving 16 bases between. Patients selected for sequencing had displayed CD8+CD57+ cell expansion by flow cytometry. Using genomic DNA as the template, TCR beta VDJ and CDR3 profiling was carried out. TCRdb reprocessed the reads with MiXCR, giving one entry per CDR3 protein. The profile shows 250,000 to 300,000 distinct CDR3 sequences, roughly 53% of them singletons. The sample taken for sequencing was sorted CD4+, CD8+, or CD8+CD57+ T cells (not recorded which) from PBMCs. The receptor was derived from a human donor with aplastic anemia. This sequence joins TRBV7-6 and TRBJ2-3; weak D call: TRBD1 (6 bases). This CDR3 reads CASSYQGINPTDTQYF. For the CDR3, the DNA is TGTGCCAGCAGCTATCAGGGGATTAACCCCACAGATACGCAGTATTTT.